The 12 T cell receptor beta chains reported below all come from one sample, sequenced in a study of T cell responses to AZD1222 COVID-19 vaccine (dated by TCRdb to the early 2020s). Library preparation employed the immunoSEQ multiplex PCR assay. Held by TCRdb, this immuneACCESS table contains in-frame sequences only and omits some clones. Under half of the omission traces to an unresolved V gene where checked; the cause of the rest is unknown. The sample records around 95,000 clones, around 90% of which are singletons. About 1.8% of the sample lies in the top ten. The time point label, as the study defines it: baseline before first vaccination. This sample comprised peripheral blood, obtained on day 0 of AZD1222 vaccination. The origin of the receptors is an adult in good health.

This clone was recorded a few times. This chain joins TRBV7-2 and TRBJ1-2; perhaps TRBD1 as D (5 bases). Trimming stripped 2 bases from V and 6 bases from J, with 13 bases between. This CDR3 is 14 amino acids long. CDR1 and CDR2 from the germline V gene are SGHTA and FQGNSA. Written as DNA, the CDR3 is TGTGCCAGCAGCTTAAGGGGAGGGGCCGATGGCTACACCTTC. Translation: CASSLRGGADGYTF.

This chain connects TRBV7-3 to TRBJ2-2; 8 bases are a match to TRBD2. Germline lookup yields CDR1 SGHTA and CDR2 FQGTGA. With 2 bases clipped from V and 9 bases from J, the junction kept 11 bases outside the gene matches. This CDR3 region has 16 residues. The CDR3 DNA reads TGTGCCAGCAGCTTAGCCCCCAGAAGCGGGAGCAGGGAGCTGTTTTTT. Residues: CASSLAPRSGSRELFF.

The CDR3, as DNA: TGCAGTGCTAGTAGGATCTCTGGAAACACCATATATTTT. Amino acid sequence: CSASRISGNTIYF. The chain couples TRBV20-1 to TRBJ1-3; no definite D call. This CDR3 is built from 13 residues. V gave up 3 bases and J gave up 0 bases, with 6 bases separating them. Germline CDR1 reads DFQATT; CDR2 reads SNEGSKA (reference sequence).

The rearrangement uses TRBV5-1 and TRBJ2-7; D uncertain. This CDR3 has 15 amino acids. Trimming stripped 0 bases from V and 4 bases from J, with 14 bases between. Per germline, CDR1 SGHRS and CDR2 YFSETQ. CDR3 region: CASSLAPIQIYEQYF. CDR3 nucleotides: TGCGCCAGCAGCTTGGCCCCGATCCAGATATACGAGCAGTACTTC.

V and J are TRBV4-1 and TRBJ2-7; TRBD2 is a possible D gene (6 bases). With 4 bases removed from V and 4 bases from J, the gap between germline ends came to 11 bases. This CDR3 is built from 13 residues. CDR1 and CDR2 from the germline V gene are MGHRA and YSYEKL. CDR3 nucleotides: TGCGCCAGCAGCCGGAGGGAAGAGTACGAGCAGTACTTC. The encoded protein is CASSRREEYEQYF.

The chain links TRBV3-1 (or the pseudogene TRBV3-2) to TRBJ1-4, with D uncertain. Germline-derived CDR1 and CDR2 are LGHDT and YNNKEL (reference sequence). The CDR3 contains 14 residues. V gave up 2 bases and J gave up 8 bases, with 12 bases separating them. The CDR3 DNA reads as TGTGCCAGCAGCCAAAAGGGCGTCGGGGAAAAACTGTTTTTT. Its translation is CASSQKGVGEKLFF.

This clone was counted only a few times. The chain uses TRBV6-4 and TRBJ2-3; 7 nucleotides match TRBD2. Germline CDR1 reads MRHNA; CDR2 reads SNTAGT. The V gene end was trimmed by 5 bases and the J gene end by 5 bases; junction bases not matched to a gene: 10. The length of the CDR3 is 15 residues. The DNA for the CDR3 is TGTGCCAGCAGTCGATCTAGCGGAGAGGGAGATACGCAGTATTTT. Encoded protein: CASSRSSGEGDTQYF.

This rearrangement joins TRBV30 to TRBJ1-5; 7 nucleotides match TRBD1. This CDR3 comprises 15 residues. With 0 bases clipped from V and 2 bases from J, the junction kept 4 bases outside the gene matches. The germline CDR1 and CDR2 sequences are GTSNPN and SVGIG (reference sequence). The CDR3 DNA sequence: TGTGCCTGGAGTGTACGAGGACAGGGCAATCAGCCCCAGCATTTT. Its protein product is CAWSVRGQGNQPQHF.

The count of this clone is one. The V and J genes are TRBV28 and TRBJ2-1; possibly TRBD1 for D (6 bases). The CDR3 loop spans 12 amino acids. Germline values: CDR1 MDHEN, CDR2 SYDVKM. Trimming took off 6 bases at V and 11 bases at J, with 14 bases between the two ends. The chain's CDR3 is CASSPTGTKQFF. The CDR3 DNA reads TGTGCCAGCAGCCCGACCGGGACAAAGCAGTTCTTC.

This chain links TRBV2 with TRBJ2-1, with D possibly TRBD2 on 5 matching bases. The V gene lost 3 bases and the J gene lost 0 bases, with 9 bases spanning the gap. Per the germline V gene, CDR1 is SNHLY and CDR2 is FYNNEI. The CDR3 is 15 residues long. The CDR3 coding sequence is TGTGCCAGCAGTGAGGACTTAAACTCCTACAATGAGCAGTTCTTC. Protein: CASSEDLNSYNEQFF.

The chain uses TRBV10-3 and TRBJ1-1; weak D call: TRBD1 (5 bases). This CDR3 spans 13 amino acids. In germline, CDR1 is ENHRY, CDR2 SYGVKD. V was clipped by 2 bases and J by 2 bases, with 6 bases between them. CDR3 in amino acids: CAISEGGNTEAFF. CDR3 bases: TGTGCCATCAGTGAGGGGGGTAACACTGAAGCTTTCTTT.

This sequence joins TRBV3-1 (or the pseudogene TRBV3-2) and TRBJ2-5; the D is unclear. The CDR3 is 12 amino acids. V shed 1 base and J shed 4 bases, with 4 bases lying between them. CDR1 and CDR2 (germline): LGHDT, YNNKEL (reference sequence). The CDR3 sequence: CASSQGGETQYF. For the CDR3, the DNA is TGTGCCAGCAGCCAAGGGGGAGAGACCCAGTACTTC.